The next 11 T cell receptor beta chains were all read from a single sample in a study of blood T cell repertoires in COVID-19. The table came from immunoSEQ multiplex PCR; TCRdb's copy has only in-frame clones and leaves some out. The sample has 62,000 or so clones, more than 75% seen once. Sequenced material: peripheral blood. The receptor set was obtained from a human donor in a cohort sampled during active COVID-19.

V and J are TRBV7-9 and TRBJ1-2; TRBD1 might be the D (6 bases). The germline V gene has CDR1 SEHNR and CDR2 FQNEAQ (reference sequence). This CDR3 is built from 15 residues. The V and J ends lost 8 bases and 5 bases respectively, with 21 bases between them. CDR3 protein: CASEKGELKGYGYTF. The CDR3 DNA reads TGTGCCAGCGAAAAGGGGGAACTCAAGGGTTATGGCTACACCTTC.

The rearrangement joins TRBV15 to TRBJ2-3; D may be TRBD1 (5 bases). CDR3 length: 15 residues. V was shortened by 0 bases and J by 5 bases, with 12 bases between the two germline ends. From germline, CDR1 is LNHNV and CDR2 YYDKDF (reference sequence). This CDR3 reads CATSRERAGIDTQYF. CDR3 in DNA: TGTGCCACCAGCAGAGAACGCGCAGGGATAGATACGCAGTATTTT.

The chain combines TRBV30 with TRBJ1-2; 7 bases are shared with TRBD1. The CDR3 has 12 residues. The V gene end was trimmed by 2 bases and the J gene end by 8 bases; junction bases not matched to a gene: 5. Looked up from germline, CDR1 is GTSNPN and CDR2 is SVGIG (reference sequence). The CDR3 loop is CAWSKGAGGYTF. The CDR3 DNA follows: TGTGCCTGGAGTAAGGGGGCAGGAGGCTACACCTTC. The full variable domain, its missing parts supplied by reference TRBV30 and TRBJ1-2, is SQTIHQWPATLVQPVGSPLSLECTVEGTSNPNLYWYRQAAGRGLQLLFYSVGIGQISSEVPQNLSASRPQDRQFILSSKKLLLSDSGFYLCAWSKGAGGYTFGSGTRLTVV.

This chain connects TRBV7-9 to TRBJ1-2, with unresolved D. Germline assignment: CDR1 SEHNR and CDR2 FQNEAQ (reference sequence). The CDR3 is made up of 12 amino acids. V was shortened by 5 bases and J by 3 bases, with 7 bases between the two germline ends. The CDR3, as DNA: TGTGCCAGCAGCGAACAAGACTATGGCTACACCTTC. Amino acids: CASSEQDYGYTF.

The chain links TRBV28 to TRBJ2-7; the match to TRBD2 covers 8 bases. Trimming at V came to 5 bases and at J to 2 bases, leaving 14 bases not matched to a gene. The CDR3 extends over 17 amino acids. The germline gives CDR1 MDHEN, CDR2 SYDVKM. The CDR3 nucleotides read TGTGCCAGCAGTCCGCCGCCTGTGGGTAGCGGGACCTACGAGCAGTACTTC. Translating it yields CASSPPPVGSGTYEQYF.

A few counts support this clone. The CDR3 reads CASREQGANSPLHF. The DNA of the CDR3 is TGTGCCAGCAGGGAACAGGGGGCAAATTCACCCCTCCACTTT. V usage is TRBV2 and J usage is TRBJ1-6, with 9 bases lining up with TRBD1. V was clipped by 6 bases and J by 7 bases; unmatched bases: 4. CDR3 length equals 14 residues. Germline CDR1 reads SNHLY; CDR2 reads FYNNEI. The full variable domain, completed using reference TRBV2 and TRBJ1-6, is EPEVTQTPSHQVTQMGQEVILRCVPISNHLYFYWYRQILGQKVEFLVSFYNNEISEKSEIFDDQFSVERPDGSNFTLKIRSTKLEDSAMYFCASREQGANSPLHFGNGTRLTVT.

This rearrangement joins TRBV2 to TRBJ2-3, with a weak D call TRBD2 (6 bases). Germline V gives CDR1 SNHLY, CDR2 FYNNEI. Trimming removed 4 bases from V and 8 bases from J, with 19 bases in between. The CDR3 has 15 residues. The CDR3 DNA is TGTGCCAGCAGTGGATCCTTGGGGGGAGCGGGTACGCAGTATTTT. This gives the protein CASSGSLGGAGTQYF.

The chain carries TRBV7-9 and TRBJ1-2; D is ambiguous. V was cut by 1 base and J by 0 bases, with 9 bases left in between. The germline CDR1 and CDR2 sequences are SEHNR and FQNEAQ (reference sequence). There are 15 residues in the CDR3. The CDR3, as DNA: TGTGCCAGCAGCTTAGAAGGAGGAACTAACTATGGCTACACCTTC. It specifies CASSLEGGTNYGYTF.

The chain links TRBV27 to TRBJ2-1; D may be TRBD2 (6 bases). The CDR3 runs 17 residues. V shed 7 bases and J shed 5 bases, with 24 bases lying between them. Per germline, CDR1 MNHEY and CDR2 SMNVEV (reference sequence). CDR3 coding DNA: TGTGCCAGCACCTTATTCGCCGGGGGAATGGGAAACAATGAGCAGTTCTTC. This gives the protein CASTLFAGGMGNNEQFF.

The J gene is TRBJ1-5, the V gene TRBV30, with a tentative D call TRBD1 (6 bases). V shed 5 bases and J shed 4 bases, with 12 bases lying between them. Germline-derived CDR1 and CDR2 are GTSNPN and SVGIG (reference sequence). The CDR3 runs to 13 residues. CDR3 coding DNA: TGTGCCTGGGCACGGGACAATAATCAGCCCCAGCATTTT. This sequence encodes CAWARDNNQPQHF.

V is TRBV5-4 and J is TRBJ1-2, with TRBD1 as a possible D gene (5 bases). The germline V and J ends were trimmed by 5 bases and 8 bases, with 16 bases remaining between them. Germline CDR1 and CDR2: SGHNT and YYREEE (reference sequence). The CDR3 sequence is 13 residues long. The DNA for the CDR3 is TGTGCCAGCAGGACACCGGGGGTCGAGGGCTACACCTTC. Its protein product is CASRTPGVEGYTF.